What follows are 4 T cell receptor beta chains derived from one specimen sequenced in a study of cytomegalovirus exposure and HLA in healthy donors. Generated by immunoSEQ multiplex PCR, the TCRdb table keeps only in-frame clones and is missing some. The sample consists of 100,000 to 150,000 clones, roughly nine tenths of them appearing once. The sequenced sample consisted of PBMCs. These TCRs come from a woman under 30 in good health and CMV-seronegative.

V is TRBV6-5 and J is TRBJ1-4, with 9 bases matching TRBD1. Germline CDR1 is MNHEY and CDR2 is SVGAGI. With V trimmed by 6 bases and J by 7 bases, 9 bases remained unmatched. There are 15 residues in the CDR3. The CDR3 coding sequence is TGTGCCAGCAGCCTATCGGACAGGGGTCCTGAAAAACTGTTTTTT. Translation gives CASSLSDRGPEKLFF.

The chain employs TRBV27 and TRBJ2-2; 10 nucleotides align to TRBD1. The CDR3 consists of 16 residues. V lost 5 bases, J lost 2 bases, and 5 bases stayed unmatched. Germline V gene sequence: CDR1 MNHEY, CDR2 SMNVEV (reference sequence). In nucleotides, the CDR3 is TGTGCCAGCAGTCCCTGGACAGGGGGAAACACCGGGGAGCTGTTTTTT. Its translation is CASSPWTGGNTGELFF.

V usage is TRBV7-9 and J usage is TRBJ1-2; D unclear. V was cut by 5 bases and J by 4 bases, with 11 bases left in between. This CDR3 spans 13 amino acids. Germline CDR1 reads SEHNR; CDR2 reads FQNEAQ (reference sequence). DNA for the CDR3: TGTGCCAGCAGCGGGTCCAGACTCTATGGCTACACCTTC. It codes for CASSGSRLYGYTF.

This chain connects TRBV7-3 to TRBJ2-3; 12 bases align to TRBD2. Trimming at V came to 5 bases and at J to 3 bases, leaving 6 bases not matched to a gene. Germline V lookup: CDR1 SGHTA, CDR2 FQGTGA. This CDR3 spans 16 amino acids. The CDR3 DNA is TGTGCCAGCAGCCTCGGACTAGCGGGGTTAACAGATACGCAGTATTTT. Amino acid sequence: CASSLGLAGLTDTQYF.